The clone carrying this TCR beta chain was detected only a few times. Its antigen is unknown. This specimen comes from a study of T-cell memory formation after mild COVID-19. Study findings and constraints: Clones that contracted clustered mainly in CM and EM if CD4+ and in EMRA if CD8+.

One entry per CDR3 protein results from TCRdb running MiXCR on the 5' RACE reads. The data show around 340,000 distinct CDR3 sequences, with around 21% seen just once and about an eighth held by the top ten. Germline V gene lookup returns CDR1 SGHRS and CDR2 YFSETQ. V was clipped by 0 bases and J by 10 bases, with 17 bases between them. There are 15 residues in the CDR3. This clonotype was obtained from an adult woman who had mild COVID-19 (a few samples of this study predate the infection). Cell type and time point are not known. The chain employs TRBV5-1 and TRBJ2-1, with a weak D call TRBD2 (7 bases). Sequencing was done on a sample of PBMCs or a T cell subset sorted from them (not recorded which). CDR3 bases: TGCGCCAGCAGCTTGGGGGGGGGCCGATTGGAGGAGCAGTTCTTC. The encoded protein is CASSLGGGRLEEQFF.